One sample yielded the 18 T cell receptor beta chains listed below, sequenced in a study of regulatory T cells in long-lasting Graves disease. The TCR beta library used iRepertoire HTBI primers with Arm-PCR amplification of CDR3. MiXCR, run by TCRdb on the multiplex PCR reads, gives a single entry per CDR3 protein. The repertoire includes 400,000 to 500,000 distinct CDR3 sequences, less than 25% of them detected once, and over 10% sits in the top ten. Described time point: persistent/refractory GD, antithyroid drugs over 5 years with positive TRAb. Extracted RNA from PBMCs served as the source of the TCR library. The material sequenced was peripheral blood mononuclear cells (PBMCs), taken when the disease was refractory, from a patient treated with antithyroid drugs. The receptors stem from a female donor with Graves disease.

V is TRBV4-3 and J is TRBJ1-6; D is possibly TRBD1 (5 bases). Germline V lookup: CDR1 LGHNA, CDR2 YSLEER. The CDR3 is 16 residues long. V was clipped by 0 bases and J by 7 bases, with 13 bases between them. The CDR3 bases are TGCGCCAGCAGCCAAGAGGGGGGGGGAGGAAATTCACCCCTCCACTTT. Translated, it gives CASSQEGGGGNSPLHF.

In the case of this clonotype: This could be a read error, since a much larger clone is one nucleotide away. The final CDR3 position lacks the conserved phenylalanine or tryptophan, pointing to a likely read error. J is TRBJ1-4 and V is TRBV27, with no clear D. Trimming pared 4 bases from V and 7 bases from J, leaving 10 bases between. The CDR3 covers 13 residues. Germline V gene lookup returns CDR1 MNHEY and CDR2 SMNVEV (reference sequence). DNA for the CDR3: TGTGCCAGCAGTTGGTCCATTGGTGAAAAACTGTTTCTT. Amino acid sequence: CASSWSIGEKLFL.

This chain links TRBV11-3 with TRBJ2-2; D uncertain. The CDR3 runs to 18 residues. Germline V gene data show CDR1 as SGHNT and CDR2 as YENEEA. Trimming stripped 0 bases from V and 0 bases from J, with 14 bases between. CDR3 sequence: CASSLEARRYANTGELFF. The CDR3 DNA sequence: TGTGCCAGCAGCTTAGAAGCCAGGAGATACGCGAACACCGGGGAGCTGTTTTTT.

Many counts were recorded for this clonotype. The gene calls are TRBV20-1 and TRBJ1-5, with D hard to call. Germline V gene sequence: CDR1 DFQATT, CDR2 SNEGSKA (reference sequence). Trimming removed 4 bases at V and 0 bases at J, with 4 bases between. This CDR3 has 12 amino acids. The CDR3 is CSAMVSNQPQHF. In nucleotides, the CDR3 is TGCAGTGCTATGGTTAGCAATCAGCCCCAGCATTTT.

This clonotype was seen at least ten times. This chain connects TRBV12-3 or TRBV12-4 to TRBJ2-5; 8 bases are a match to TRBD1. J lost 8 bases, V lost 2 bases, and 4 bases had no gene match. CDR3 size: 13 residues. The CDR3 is CASSLRTGITQYF. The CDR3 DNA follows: TGTGCCAGCAGTTTACGGACAGGGATAACCCAGTACTTC.

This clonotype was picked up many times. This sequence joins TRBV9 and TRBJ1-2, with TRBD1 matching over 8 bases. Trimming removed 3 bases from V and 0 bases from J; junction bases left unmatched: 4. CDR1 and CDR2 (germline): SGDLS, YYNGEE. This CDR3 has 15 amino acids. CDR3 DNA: TGTGCCAGCAGCGCAGTACAGGGGGCTAACTATGGCTACACCTTC. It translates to CASSAVQGANYGYTF. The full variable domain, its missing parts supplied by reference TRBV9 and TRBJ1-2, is DSGVTQTPKHLITATGQRVTLRCSPRSGDLSVYWYQQSLDQGLQFLIQYYNGEERAKGNILERFSAQQFPDLHSELNLSSLELGDSALYFCASSAVQGANYGYTFGSGTRLTVV.

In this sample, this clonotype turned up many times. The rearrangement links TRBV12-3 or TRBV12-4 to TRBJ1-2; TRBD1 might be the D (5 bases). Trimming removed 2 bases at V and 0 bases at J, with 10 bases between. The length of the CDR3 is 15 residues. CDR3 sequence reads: CASSLRQLSNYGYTF. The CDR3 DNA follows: TGTGCCAGCAGTTTACGACAGCTCTCTAACTATGGCTACACCTTC.

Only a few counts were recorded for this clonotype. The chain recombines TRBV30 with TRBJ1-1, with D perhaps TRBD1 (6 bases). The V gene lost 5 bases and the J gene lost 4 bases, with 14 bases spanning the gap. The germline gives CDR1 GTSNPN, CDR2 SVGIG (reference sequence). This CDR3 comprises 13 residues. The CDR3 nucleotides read TGTGCCTGGGGACGAAAACAGGGCACTGAAGCTTTCTTT. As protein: CAWGRKQGTEAFF.

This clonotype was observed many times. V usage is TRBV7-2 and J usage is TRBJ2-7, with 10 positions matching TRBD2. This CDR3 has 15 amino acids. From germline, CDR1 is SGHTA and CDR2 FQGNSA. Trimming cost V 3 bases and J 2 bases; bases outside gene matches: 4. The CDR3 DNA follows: TGTGCCAGCAGCTTGTCGGGACTAGCGACCTACGAGCAGTACTTC. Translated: CASSLSGLATYEQYF.

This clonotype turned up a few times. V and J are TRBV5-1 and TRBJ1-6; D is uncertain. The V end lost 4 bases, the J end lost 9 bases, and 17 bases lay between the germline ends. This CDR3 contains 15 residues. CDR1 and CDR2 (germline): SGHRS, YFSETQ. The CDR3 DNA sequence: TGCGCCAGCAGCCCGGAACGACATGGTGGTTCACCCCTCCACTTT. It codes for CASSPERHGGSPLHF.

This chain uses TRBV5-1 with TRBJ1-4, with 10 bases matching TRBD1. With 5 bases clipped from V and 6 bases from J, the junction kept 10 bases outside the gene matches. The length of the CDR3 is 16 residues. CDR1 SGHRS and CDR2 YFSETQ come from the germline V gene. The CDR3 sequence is CASRSRQGAFDEKLFF. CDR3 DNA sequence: TGCGCCAGCAGGAGCCGACAGGGGGCTTTTGATGAAAAACTGTTTTTT.

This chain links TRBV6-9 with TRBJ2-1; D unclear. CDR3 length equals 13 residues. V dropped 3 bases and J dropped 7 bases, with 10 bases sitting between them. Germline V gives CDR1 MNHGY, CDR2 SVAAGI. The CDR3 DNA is TGTGCCAGCAGTTACCGGCAGTATAATGAGCAGTTCTTC. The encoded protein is CASSYRQYNEQFF.

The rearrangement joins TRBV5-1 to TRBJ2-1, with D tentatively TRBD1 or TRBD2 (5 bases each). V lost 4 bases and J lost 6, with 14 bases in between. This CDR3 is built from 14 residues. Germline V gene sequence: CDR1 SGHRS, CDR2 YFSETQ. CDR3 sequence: CASSGVPGGNEQFF. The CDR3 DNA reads TGCGCCAGCAGCGGGGTCCCTGGGGGCAATGAGCAGTTCTTC.

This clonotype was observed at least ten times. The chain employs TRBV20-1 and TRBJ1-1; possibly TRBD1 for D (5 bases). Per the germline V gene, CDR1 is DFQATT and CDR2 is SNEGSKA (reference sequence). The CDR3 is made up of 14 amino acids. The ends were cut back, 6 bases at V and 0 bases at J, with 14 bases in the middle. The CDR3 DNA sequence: TGCAGTGCCCCTAGACAGTCGATGAACACTGAAGCTTTCTTT. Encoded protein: CSAPRQSMNTEAFF.

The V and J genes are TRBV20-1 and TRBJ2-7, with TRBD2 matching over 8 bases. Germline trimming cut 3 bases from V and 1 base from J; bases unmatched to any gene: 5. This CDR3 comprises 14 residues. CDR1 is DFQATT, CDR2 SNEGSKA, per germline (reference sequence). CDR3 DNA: TGCAGTGCTAGCGTTAGCGGGGTGTCCTACGAGCAGTACTTC. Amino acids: CSASVSGVSYEQYF.

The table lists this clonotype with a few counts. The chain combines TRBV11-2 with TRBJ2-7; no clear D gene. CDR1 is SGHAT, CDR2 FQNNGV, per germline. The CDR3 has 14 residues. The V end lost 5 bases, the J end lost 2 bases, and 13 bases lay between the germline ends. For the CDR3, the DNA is TGTGCCAGCAGCCAAAACACGTTTCCCTACGAGCAGTACTTC. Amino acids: CASSQNTFPYEQYF.

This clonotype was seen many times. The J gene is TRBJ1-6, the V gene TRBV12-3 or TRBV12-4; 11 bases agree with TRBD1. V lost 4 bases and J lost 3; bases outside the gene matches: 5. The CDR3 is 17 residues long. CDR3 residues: CASSSGTGGSYNSPLHF. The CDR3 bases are TGTGCCAGCAGTTCCGGGACAGGGGGAAGCTATAATTCACCCCTCCACTTT.

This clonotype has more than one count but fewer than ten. The CDR3 spells CASSQGREAYEQYF. DNA for the CDR3: TGTGCCAGCAGCCAAGGAAGGGAAGCCTACGAGCAGTACTTC. The V gene is TRBV3-1, the J gene TRBJ2-7; unclear D gene. Trimming removed 1 base from V and 2 bases from J, with 9 bases in between. This CDR3 has 14 residues. Looked up from germline, CDR1 is LGHDT and CDR2 is YNNKEL (reference sequence).